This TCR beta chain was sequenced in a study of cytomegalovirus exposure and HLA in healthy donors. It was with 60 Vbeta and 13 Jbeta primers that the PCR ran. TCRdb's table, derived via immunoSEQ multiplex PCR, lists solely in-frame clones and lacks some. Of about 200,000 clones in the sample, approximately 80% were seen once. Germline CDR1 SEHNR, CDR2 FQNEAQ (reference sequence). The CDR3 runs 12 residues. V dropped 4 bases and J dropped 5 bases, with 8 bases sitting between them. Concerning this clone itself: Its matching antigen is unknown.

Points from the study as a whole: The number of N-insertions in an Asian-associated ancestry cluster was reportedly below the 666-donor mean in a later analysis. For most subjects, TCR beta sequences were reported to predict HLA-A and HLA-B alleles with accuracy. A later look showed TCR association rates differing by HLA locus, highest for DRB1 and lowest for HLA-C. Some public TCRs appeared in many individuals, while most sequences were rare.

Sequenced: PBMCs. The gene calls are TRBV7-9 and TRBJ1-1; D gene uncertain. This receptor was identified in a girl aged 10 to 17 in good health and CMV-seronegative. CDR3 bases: TGTGCCAGCAGCTCAGGTACTACTGAAGCTTTCTTT. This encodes CASSSGTTEAFF.